This T cell receptor (beta chain) comes out of a study of cytomegalovirus exposure and HLA in healthy donors. Study-wide findings and caveats: According to the study, around 180 TCR beta chains were cytomegalovirus-associated. Later, TCR association rates were found to vary by HLA locus, highest for DRB1 and lowest for HLA-C.

PCR employed 60 Vbeta and 13 Jbeta primers. The protocol was immunoSEQ multiplex PCR, while the TCRdb copy is restricted to in-frame clones and leaves out a portion. The sample includes roughly 110,000 clones, 71% of them seen just once. Note on this clone: What it binds is unknown.

Per the germline V gene, CDR1 is LNHDA and CDR2 is SQIVND (reference sequence). The CDR3 length is 14 residues. Unmatched junction bases numbered 6, after V lost 6 bases and J lost 5 bases. This chain links TRBV19 with TRBJ2-5; 10 nucleotides match TRBD1. This TCR was sampled from a female donor in good health and CMV-seronegative. Sequences were obtained from PBMCs. CDR3 bases: TGTGCCAGTAGACTGACAGGGGGCAGGGAGACCCAGTACTTC. Amino acid sequence: CASRLTGGRETQYF.